The rows below give T cell receptor beta chains drawn from one sample of a study of blood T cell repertoires in COVID-19. TCRdb's table, derived via immunoSEQ multiplex PCR, lists solely in-frame clones and lacks some. The sample has under 300,000 clones, roughly nine tenths seen once; the top ten hold 6% to 7%. Sequenced material: PBMCs or T cells enriched from blood (not recorded which). All receptors derive from a woman in her 30s with acute COVID-19. Each CDR3 is given with its conserved first and last residue. The order of the fields is D gene, J gene, CDR3 length, clone size, V gene, CDR3 DNA, CDR3 protein. A D gene is named only where the DNA matches it firmly. Part of the rows lack a size; the others show once, few, many or a class for expanded clones.

D gene: TRBD2
J gene: TRBJ2-5
CDR3 length: 13
clone size: NA
V gene: TRBV29-1
CDR3 DNA: TGCAGCGTTGCCGGGACTAGGGTGGAGACCCAGTACTTC
CDR3 protein: CSVAGTRVETQYF

D gene: NA
J gene: TRBJ2-1
CDR3 length: 16
clone size: NA
V gene: TRBV11-2
CDR3 DNA: TGTGCCAGCAGCTTAGTTCGTGGGAGCACCTACAATGAGCAGTTCTTC
CDR3 protein: CASSLVRGSTYNEQFF

D gene: NA
J gene: TRBJ2-1
CDR3 length: 14
clone size: NA
V gene: TRBV10-3
CDR3 DNA: TGTGCCATCAGTGAGGAGGCAGGGCTGGATGAGCAGTTCTTC
CDR3 protein: CAISEEAGLDEQFF

D gene: NA
J gene: TRBJ2-5
CDR3 length: 14
clone size: NA
V gene: TRBV5-1
CDR3 DNA: TGCGCCAGCAGCTTGGGTCAGGGCCAAGAGACCCAGTACTTC
CDR3 protein: CASSLGQGQETQYF

D gene: TRBD2
J gene: TRBJ2-4
CDR3 length: 17
clone size: NA
V gene: TRBV5-3
CDR3 DNA: TGTGCCAGAAGCTTGGTACTAGCGGGACCTCGTCTTAACATTCAGTACTTC
CDR3 protein: CARSLVLAGPRLNIQYF

D gene: NA
J gene: TRBJ2-7
CDR3 length: 13
clone size: NA
V gene: TRBV2
CDR3 DNA: TGTGCCAGCTGGGGGGGCCAGGGATACGAGCAGTACTTC
CDR3 protein: CASWGGQGYEQYF

D gene: NA
J gene: TRBJ2-5
CDR3 length: 15
clone size: many
V gene: TRBV7-9
CDR3 DNA: TGTGCCAGCAGCTCCCGTTTAGAGACTCAAGAGACCCAGTACTTC
CDR3 protein: CASSSRLETQETQYF

D gene: NA
J gene: TRBJ2-3
CDR3 length: 16
clone size: NA
V gene: TRBV7-2
CDR3 DNA: TGTGCCAGCAGCCCCTGGCCCGGGAGAAGCACAGATACGCAGTATTTT
CDR3 protein: CASSPWPGRSTDTQYF

D gene: TRBD1
J gene: TRBJ2-1
CDR3 length: 16
clone size: NA
V gene: TRBV28
CDR3 DNA: TGTGCCAGCAGTCTAGCCCAGGGGGCGTTTAGCAATGAGCAGTTCTTC
CDR3 protein: CASSLAQGAFSNEQFF

D gene: TRBD2
J gene: TRBJ2-1
CDR3 length: 16
clone size: NA
V gene: TRBV6-2/TRBV6-3
CDR3 DNA: TGTGCCAGCAGTCCCCGACTTGCGGGAGATTTCGGTGAGCAGTTCTTC
CDR3 protein: CASSPRLAGDFGEQFF

D gene: TRBD2
J gene: TRBJ2-3
CDR3 length: 15
clone size: NA
V gene: TRBV2
CDR3 DNA: TGTGCCAGCAGGAGAGCGGGGCCAAGCACAGATACGCAGTATTTT
CDR3 protein: CASRRAGPSTDTQYF

D gene: NA
J gene: TRBJ1-5
CDR3 length: 13
clone size: once
V gene: TRBV7-2
CDR3 DNA: TGTGCCAGCAGCACAGGGCTCAATCAGCCCCAGCATTTT
CDR3 protein: CASSTGLNQPQHF

D gene: NA
J gene: TRBJ2-7
CDR3 length: 18
clone size: NA
V gene: TRBV28
CDR3 DNA: TGTGCCAGCAGTTGGAGCCGACGGGTCCCGGGGAGCTCCTACGAGCAGTACTTC
CDR3 protein: CASSWSRRVPGSSYEQYF

D gene: NA
J gene: TRBJ2-7
CDR3 length: 14
clone size: few
V gene: TRBV6-2/TRBV6-3
CDR3 DNA: TGTGCCAGCAGTTACGAACAGGGTCCCTACGAGCAGTACTTC
CDR3 protein: CASSYEQGPYEQYF

D gene: NA
J gene: TRBJ1-2
CDR3 length: 13
clone size: NA
V gene: TRBV10-2
CDR3 DNA: TGCGCCAGCAGTGAGTCGATTCGGGAGGGCTACACCTTC
CDR3 protein: CASSESIREGYTF

D gene: TRBD1
J gene: TRBJ1-6
CDR3 length: 16
clone size: once
V gene: TRBV4-1
CDR3 DNA: TGCGCCAGCAGCCGGGGACAGGGGGAGAGAAATTCACCCCTCCACTTT
CDR3 protein: CASSRGQGERNSPLHF

D gene: NA
J gene: TRBJ1-2
CDR3 length: 15
clone size: NA
V gene: TRBV5-4
CDR3 DNA: TGTGCCAGCAGCCGCGGCGCAGGGGCCCCCTATGGCTACACCTTC
CDR3 protein: CASSRGAGAPYGYTF

D gene: NA
J gene: TRBJ2-7
CDR3 length: 14
clone size: NA
V gene: TRBV2
CDR3 DNA: TGTGCCAGCATCGGTCTGTCTAGCTCCTACGAGCAGTACTTC
CDR3 protein: CASIGLSSSYEQYF

D gene: NA
J gene: TRBJ1-1
CDR3 length: 15
clone size: once
V gene: TRBV30
CDR3 DNA: TGTGCCTGGAGTGTACGAGGGGGAAGGGACACTGAAGCTTTCTTT
CDR3 protein: CAWSVRGGRDTEAFF

D gene: TRBD2
J gene: TRBJ2-3
CDR3 length: 15
clone size: NA
V gene: TRBV18
CDR3 DNA: TGTGCCAGCTCACCACCGCTAGCGGGCACAGATACGCAGTATTTT
CDR3 protein: CASSPPLAGTDTQYF

D gene: NA
J gene: TRBJ1-6
CDR3 length: 15
clone size: NA
V gene: TRBV19
CDR3 DNA: TGTGCCAGTAGTGGAACAGGGAACTATAATTCACCCCTCCACTTT
CDR3 protein: CASSGTGNYNSPLHF

D gene: NA
J gene: TRBJ2-3
CDR3 length: 14
clone size: once
V gene: TRBV11-3
CDR3 DNA: TGTGCCAGCAGCTTAGGAGGGAGCACAGATACGCAGTATTTT
CDR3 protein: CASSLGGSTDTQYF

D gene: NA
J gene: TRBJ2-2
CDR3 length: 14
clone size: NA
V gene: TRBV7-2
CDR3 DNA: TGTGCCAGCAGACCCGACTTGAACACCGGGGAGCTGTTTTTT
CDR3 protein: CASRPDLNTGELFF

D gene: TRBD2
J gene: TRBJ2-1
CDR3 length: 15
clone size: NA
V gene: TRBV4-1
CDR3 DNA: TGCGCCAGCAGCCAGATAGCGGGGCCCTACAATGAGCAGTTCTTC
CDR3 protein: CASSQIAGPYNEQFF

D gene: NA
J gene: TRBJ2-5
CDR3 length: 13
clone size: NA
V gene: TRBV5-1
CDR3 DNA: TGCGCCAGCAAGAGGGGGTATGAAGAGACCCAGTACTTC
CDR3 protein: CASKRGYEETQYF

D gene: TRBD1
J gene: TRBJ2-3
CDR3 length: 15
clone size: once
V gene: TRBV7-9
CDR3 DNA: TGTGCCAGCGGCCGGGACAGGGGATTTTCAGATACGCAGTATTTT
CDR3 protein: CASGRDRGFSDTQYF

D gene: NA
J gene: TRBJ2-7
CDR3 length: 14
clone size: NA
V gene: TRBV28
CDR3 DNA: TGTGCCAGCAGTTTAGTCGGGAGCTCCTACGAGCAGTACTTC
CDR3 protein: CASSLVGSSYEQYF

D gene: NA
J gene: TRBJ2-6
CDR3 length: 16
clone size: NA
V gene: TRBV5-6
CDR3 DNA: TGTGCCAGCAGCTTGGTTCCTGTAGCTGGGGCCAACGTCCTGACTTTC
CDR3 protein: CASSLVPVAGANVLTF

D gene: NA
J gene: TRBJ1-4
CDR3 length: 18
clone size: once
V gene: TRBV5-4
CDR3 DNA: TGTGCCAGCAGCTCTACGGGGGACGGAGTATACAAGAATGAAAAACTGTTTTTT
CDR3 protein: CASSSTGDGVYKNEKLFF

D gene: NA
J gene: TRBJ2-2
CDR3 length: 13
clone size: NA
V gene: TRBV10-3
CDR3 DNA: TGTGCCATCAGACTAACTAGGTCCGGGGAGCTGTTTTTT
CDR3 protein: CAIRLTRSGELFF

D gene: NA
J gene: TRBJ1-5
CDR3 length: 14
clone size: few
V gene: TRBV27
CDR3 DNA: TGTGCCAGCAGTTTAAATCGGAGCAATCAGCCCCAGCATTTT
CDR3 protein: CASSLNRSNQPQHF

D gene: NA
J gene: TRBJ2-2
CDR3 length: 13
clone size: few
V gene: TRBV9
CDR3 DNA: TGTGCCAGCAGCGTACTCGGCACCGGGGAGCTGTTTTTT
CDR3 protein: CASSVLGTGELFF

D gene: TRBD1
J gene: TRBJ1-6
CDR3 length: 15
clone size: NA
V gene: TRBV10-1
CDR3 DNA: TGCGCCAGCAGTCCGGGACAGGGGTATAATTCACCCCTCCACTTT
CDR3 protein: CASSPGQGYNSPLHF

D gene: TRBD2
J gene: TRBJ2-3
CDR3 length: 16
clone size: NA
V gene: TRBV9
CDR3 DNA: TGTGCCAGCAGCGTTGGACTAGCGGTGGAGGTGGATACGCAGTATTTT
CDR3 protein: CASSVGLAVEVDTQYF

D gene: TRBD1
J gene: TRBJ1-3
CDR3 length: 15
clone size: NA
V gene: TRBV6-5
CDR3 DNA: TGTGCCAGCAGCCTAGGGACAGGCGTAAGAAACACCATATATTTT
CDR3 protein: CASSLGTGVRNTIYF

D gene: NA
J gene: TRBJ2-5
CDR3 length: 16
clone size: NA
V gene: TRBV3-1/TRBV3-2
CDR3 DNA: TGTGCCAGCAGCCCGCATCAAGTCGGGGGTTTAGAGACCCAGTACTTC
CDR3 protein: CASSPHQVGGLETQYF

D gene: NA
J gene: TRBJ2-2
CDR3 length: 15
clone size: few
V gene: TRBV14
CDR3 DNA: TGTGCCAGCAGCCAAGGTGCAGGGATCACCGGGGAGCTGTTTTTT
CDR3 protein: CASSQGAGITGELFF

D gene: NA
J gene: TRBJ2-1
CDR3 length: 13
clone size: NA
V gene: TRBV6-6
CDR3 DNA: TGTGCCAGCTCTACGACTAGATCTAATGAGCAGTTCTTC
CDR3 protein: CASSTTRSNEQFF

D gene: TRBD2
J gene: TRBJ2-7
CDR3 length: 14
clone size: NA
V gene: TRBV7-9
CDR3 DNA: TGTGCCAGCAGCCCCAGCGGGGGTAACTACGAGCAGTACTTC
CDR3 protein: CASSPSGGNYEQYF

D gene: TRBD1
J gene: TRBJ1-2
CDR3 length: 17
clone size: NA
V gene: TRBV15
CDR3 DNA: TGTGCCACCAGCAGAGAACTTCGAGGACAGGGGGCTGGTGGCTACACCTTC
CDR3 protein: CATSRELRGQGAGGYTF

D gene: NA
J gene: TRBJ2-7
CDR3 length: 16
clone size: NA
V gene: TRBV5-6
CDR3 DNA: TGTGCCAGCAGCTCACTCGGGACAACTCTCTCCTACGAGCAGTACTTC
CDR3 protein: CASSSLGTTLSYEQYF

D gene: TRBD1
J gene: TRBJ1-6
CDR3 length: 15
clone size: NA
V gene: TRBV28
CDR3 DNA: TGTGCCAGCAGACGAGGGACAGGGGTTAATTCACCCCTCCACTTT
CDR3 protein: CASRRGTGVNSPLHF

D gene: TRBD1
J gene: TRBJ2-2
CDR3 length: 17
clone size: NA
V gene: TRBV6-4
CDR3 DNA: TGTGCCAGCAGAAGATTCGGGACAGGGGCGAACACCGGGGAGCTGTTTTTT
CDR3 protein: CASRRFGTGANTGELFF

D gene: NA
J gene: TRBJ2-3
CDR3 length: 17
clone size: NA
V gene: TRBV6-1
CDR3 DNA: TGTGCCAGCAGTGAAAGGAGTGGGGGAGGCCTCACAGATACGCAGTATTTT
CDR3 protein: CASSERSGGGLTDTQYF

D gene: TRBD1
J gene: TRBJ1-2
CDR3 length: 13
clone size: NA
V gene: TRBV18
CDR3 DNA: TGTGCCAGCTCACCGGGACAGGGCCATGGCTACACCTTC
CDR3 protein: CASSPGQGHGYTF

D gene: NA
J gene: TRBJ2-3
CDR3 length: 12
clone size: NA
V gene: TRBV5-1
CDR3 DNA: TGCGCCAGCAGCTTGGCGGCAGATACGCAGTATTTT
CDR3 protein: CASSLAADTQYF

D gene: NA
J gene: TRBJ1-1
CDR3 length: 14
clone size: NA
V gene: TRBV6-5
CDR3 DNA: TGTGCCAGCAGTTACTACACAGGGTCTACTGAAGCTTTCTTT
CDR3 protein: CASSYYTGSTEAFF

D gene: TRBD2
J gene: TRBJ2-2
CDR3 length: 18
clone size: NA
V gene: TRBV7-2
CDR3 DNA: TGTGCCAGCAGCAAATACATTAGCGGGAGGGCGGGCACCGGGGAGCTGTTTTTT
CDR3 protein: CASSKYISGRAGTGELFF

D gene: TRBD1
J gene: TRBJ1-1
CDR3 length: 14
clone size: NA
V gene: TRBV27
CDR3 DNA: TGTGCCAGCAGTTTAAGGGACAGGGGCACTGAAGCTTTCTTT
CDR3 protein: CASSLRDRGTEAFF

D gene: TRBD2
J gene: TRBJ2-3
CDR3 length: 14
clone size: NA
V gene: TRBV29-1
CDR3 DNA: TGCAGCGTTGCGTCTAGCGGGAGAGAAGATACGCAGTATTTT
CDR3 protein: CSVASSGREDTQYF

D gene: TRBD1
J gene: TRBJ2-7
CDR3 length: 15
clone size: NA
V gene: TRBV19
CDR3 DNA: TGTGCCAGTAGACCCGGGACAGGAGATTTCTACGAGCAGTACTTC
CDR3 protein: CASRPGTGDFYEQYF

D gene: NA
J gene: TRBJ1-1
CDR3 length: 15
clone size: once
V gene: TRBV3-1/TRBV3-2
CDR3 DNA: TGTGCCAGCACCCCCCACGAGGCAGGGGTCGCTGAAGCTTTCTTT
CDR3 protein: CASTPHEAGVAEAFF

D gene: NA
J gene: TRBJ1-5
CDR3 length: 12
clone size: NA
V gene: TRBV28
CDR3 DNA: TGTGCCAGCAGTACTGTCAATCAGCCCCAGCATTTT
CDR3 protein: CASSTVNQPQHF

D gene: NA
J gene: TRBJ1-5
CDR3 length: 16
clone size: NA
V gene: TRBV5-6
CDR3 DNA: TGTGCCAGCAGCTTGGACGGACAATATAGCAATCAGCCCCAGCATTTT
CDR3 protein: CASSLDGQYSNQPQHF

D gene: TRBD2
J gene: TRBJ2-1
CDR3 length: 15
clone size: NA
V gene: TRBV3-1/TRBV3-2
CDR3 DNA: TGTGCCAGCAGCCCAACAGCGGGGGTATACAATGAGCAGTTCTTC
CDR3 protein: CASSPTAGVYNEQFF